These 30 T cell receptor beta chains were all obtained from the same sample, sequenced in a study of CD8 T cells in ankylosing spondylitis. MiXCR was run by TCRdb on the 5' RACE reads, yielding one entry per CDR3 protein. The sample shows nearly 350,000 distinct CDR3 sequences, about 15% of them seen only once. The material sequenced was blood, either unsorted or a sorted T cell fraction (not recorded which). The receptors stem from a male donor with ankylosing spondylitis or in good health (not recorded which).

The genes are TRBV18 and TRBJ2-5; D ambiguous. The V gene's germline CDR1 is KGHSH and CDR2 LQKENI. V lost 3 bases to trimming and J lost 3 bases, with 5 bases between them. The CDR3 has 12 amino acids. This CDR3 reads CASSPPKETQYF. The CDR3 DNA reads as TGTGCCAGCTCACCTCCGAAAGAGACCCAGTACTTC.

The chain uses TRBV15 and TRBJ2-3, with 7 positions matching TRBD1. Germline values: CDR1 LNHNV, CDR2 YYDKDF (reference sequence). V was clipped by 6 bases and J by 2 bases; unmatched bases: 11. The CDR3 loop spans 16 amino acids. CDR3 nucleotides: TGTGCCACCAGACTGCTTACAGGGGCGAACACAGATACGCAGTATTTT. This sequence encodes CATRLLTGANTDTQYF.

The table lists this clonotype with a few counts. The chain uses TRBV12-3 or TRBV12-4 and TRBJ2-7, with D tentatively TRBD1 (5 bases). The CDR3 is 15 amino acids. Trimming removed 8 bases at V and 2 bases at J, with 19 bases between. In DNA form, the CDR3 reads TGTGCCAGCGGTCCATCCAGGGCCTGGGCCTACGAGCAGTACTTC. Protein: CASGPSRAWAYEQYF.

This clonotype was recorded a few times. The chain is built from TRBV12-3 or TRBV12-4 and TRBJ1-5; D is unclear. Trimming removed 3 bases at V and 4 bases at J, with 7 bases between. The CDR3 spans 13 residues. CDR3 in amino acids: CASSFPRNQPQHF. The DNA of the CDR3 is TGTGCCAGCAGTTTCCCCAGGAATCAGCCCCAGCATTTT.

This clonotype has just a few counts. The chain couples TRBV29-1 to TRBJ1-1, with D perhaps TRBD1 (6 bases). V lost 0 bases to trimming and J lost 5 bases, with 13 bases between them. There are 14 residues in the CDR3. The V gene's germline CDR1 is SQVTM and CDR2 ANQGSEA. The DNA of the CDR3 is TGCAGCGTTGAAGAGCAGGGGTTAGTAACTGAAGCTTTCTTT. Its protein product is CSVEEQGLVTEAFF.

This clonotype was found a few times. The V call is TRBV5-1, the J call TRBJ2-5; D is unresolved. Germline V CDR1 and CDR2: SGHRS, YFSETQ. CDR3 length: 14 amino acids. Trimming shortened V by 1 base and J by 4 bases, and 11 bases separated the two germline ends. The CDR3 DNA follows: TGCGCCAGCAGCTTGTTAGGGCAGCGAGAGACCCAGTACTTC. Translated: CASSLLGQRETQYF.

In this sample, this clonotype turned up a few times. CDR3 DNA sequence: TGCAGCGTTGTGCGGGGGGGCTACGAGCAGTACTTC. Amino acids: CSVVRGGYEQYF. The V call is TRBV29-1, the J call TRBJ2-7; 9 nucleotides align to TRBD2. Germline CDR1 is SQVTM and CDR2 is ANQGSEA. With 4 bases clipped from V and 3 bases from J, the junction kept 1 base outside the gene matches. The CDR3 runs to 12 residues.

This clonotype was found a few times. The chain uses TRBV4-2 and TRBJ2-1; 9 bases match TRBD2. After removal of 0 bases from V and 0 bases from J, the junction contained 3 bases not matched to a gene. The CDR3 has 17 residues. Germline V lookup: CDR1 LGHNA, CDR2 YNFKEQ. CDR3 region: CASSQETSGSSYNEQFF. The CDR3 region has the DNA TGTGCCAGCAGCCAAGAGACTAGCGGATCCTCCTACAATGAGCAGTTCTTC.

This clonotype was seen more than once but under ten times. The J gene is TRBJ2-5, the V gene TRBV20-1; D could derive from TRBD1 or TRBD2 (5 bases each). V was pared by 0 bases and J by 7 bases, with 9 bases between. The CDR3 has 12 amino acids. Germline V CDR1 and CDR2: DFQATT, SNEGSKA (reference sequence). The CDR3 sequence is CSARDNGGTQYF. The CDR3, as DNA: TGCAGTGCTAGAGATAATGGGGGGACCCAGTACTTC.

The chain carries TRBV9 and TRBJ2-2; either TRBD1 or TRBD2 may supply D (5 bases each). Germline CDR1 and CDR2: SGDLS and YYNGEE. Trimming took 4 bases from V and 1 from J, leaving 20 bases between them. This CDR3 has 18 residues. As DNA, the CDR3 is TGTGCCAGCAGCAGCCGGGACCACCTGAACATGAACACCGGGGAGCTGTTTTTT. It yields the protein CASSSRDHLNMNTGELFF.

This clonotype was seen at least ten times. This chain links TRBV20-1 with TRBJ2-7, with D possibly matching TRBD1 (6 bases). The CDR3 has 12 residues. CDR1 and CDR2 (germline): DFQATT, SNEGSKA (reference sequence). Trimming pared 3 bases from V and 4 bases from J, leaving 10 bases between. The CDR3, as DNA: TGCAGTGCTAGCGTCGACAGGTACGAGCAGTACTTC. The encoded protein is CSASVDRYEQYF.

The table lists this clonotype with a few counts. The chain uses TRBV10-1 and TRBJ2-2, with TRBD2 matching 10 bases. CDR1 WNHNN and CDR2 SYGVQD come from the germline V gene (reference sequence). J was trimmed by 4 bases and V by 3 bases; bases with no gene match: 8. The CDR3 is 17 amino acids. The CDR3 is CASSERLAGVATGELFF. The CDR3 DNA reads TGCGCCAGCAGTGAAAGGCTAGCGGGAGTTGCCACCGGGGAGCTGTTTTTT.

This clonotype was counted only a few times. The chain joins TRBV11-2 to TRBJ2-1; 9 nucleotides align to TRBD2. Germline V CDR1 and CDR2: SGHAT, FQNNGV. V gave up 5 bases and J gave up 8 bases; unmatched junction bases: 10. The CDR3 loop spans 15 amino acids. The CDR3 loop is CASSGPGLAIYEQFF. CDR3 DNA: TGTGCCAGCAGCGGGCCGGGACTAGCAATCTATGAGCAGTTCTTC.

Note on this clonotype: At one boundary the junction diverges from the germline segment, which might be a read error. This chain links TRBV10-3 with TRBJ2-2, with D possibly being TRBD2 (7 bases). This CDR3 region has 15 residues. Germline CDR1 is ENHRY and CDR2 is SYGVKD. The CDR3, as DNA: TGTGCCATCAGCGCTGGGGGGGCGAATACCGGGGAGCTGTTTTTT. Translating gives CAISAGGANTGELFF.

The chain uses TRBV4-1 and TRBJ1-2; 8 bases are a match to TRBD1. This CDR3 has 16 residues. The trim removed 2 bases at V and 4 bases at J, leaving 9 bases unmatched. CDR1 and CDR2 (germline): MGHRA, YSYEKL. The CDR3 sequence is CASSQQMGQAFYGYTF. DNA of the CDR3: TGCGCCAGCAGCCAACAAATGGGACAGGCGTTCTATGGCTACACCTTC.

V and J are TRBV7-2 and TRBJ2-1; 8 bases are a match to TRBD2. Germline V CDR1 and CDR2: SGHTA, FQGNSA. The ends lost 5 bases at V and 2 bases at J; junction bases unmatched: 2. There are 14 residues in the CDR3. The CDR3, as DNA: TGTGCCAGCAGCACTAGCGGCACCTACAATGAGCAGTTCTTC. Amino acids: CASSTSGTYNEQFF.

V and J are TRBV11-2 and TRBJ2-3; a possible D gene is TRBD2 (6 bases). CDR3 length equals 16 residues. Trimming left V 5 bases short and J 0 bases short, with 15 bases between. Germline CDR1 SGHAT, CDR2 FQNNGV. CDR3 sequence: CASSISSVLSTDTQYF. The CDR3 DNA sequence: TGTGCCAGCAGCATTTCTAGCGTCCTAAGCACAGATACGCAGTATTTT.

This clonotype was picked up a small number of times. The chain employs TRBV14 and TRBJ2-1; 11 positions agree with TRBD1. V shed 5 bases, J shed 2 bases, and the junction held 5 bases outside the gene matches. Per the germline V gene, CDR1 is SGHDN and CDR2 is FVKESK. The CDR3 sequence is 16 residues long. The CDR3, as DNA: TGTGCCAGCAGCGACGGGACAGGGGGAGCCTACAATGAGCAGTTCTTC. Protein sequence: CASSDGTGGAYNEQFF. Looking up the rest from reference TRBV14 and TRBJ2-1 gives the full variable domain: EAGVTQFPSHSVIEKGQTVTLRCDPISGHDNLYWYRRVMGKEIKFLLHFVKESKQDESGMPNNRFLAERTGGTYSTLKVQPAELEDSGVYFCASSDGTGGAYNEQFFGPGTRLTVL.

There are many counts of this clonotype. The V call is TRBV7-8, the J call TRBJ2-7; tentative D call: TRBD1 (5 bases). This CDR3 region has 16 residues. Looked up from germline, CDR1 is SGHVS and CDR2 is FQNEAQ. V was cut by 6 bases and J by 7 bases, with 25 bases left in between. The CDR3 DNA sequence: TGTGCCAGCAGGCACGACTGGAAGGGCAGGGTAGGGGAGCAGTACTTC. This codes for CASRHDWKGRVGEQYF.

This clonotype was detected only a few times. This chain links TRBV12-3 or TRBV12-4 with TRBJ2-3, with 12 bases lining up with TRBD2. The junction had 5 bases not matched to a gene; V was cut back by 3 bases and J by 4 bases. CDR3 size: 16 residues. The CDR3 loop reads CASSFPSGGVPDTQYF. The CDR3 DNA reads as TGTGCCAGCAGTTTTCCTAGCGGGGGGGTCCCAGATACGCAGTATTTT.

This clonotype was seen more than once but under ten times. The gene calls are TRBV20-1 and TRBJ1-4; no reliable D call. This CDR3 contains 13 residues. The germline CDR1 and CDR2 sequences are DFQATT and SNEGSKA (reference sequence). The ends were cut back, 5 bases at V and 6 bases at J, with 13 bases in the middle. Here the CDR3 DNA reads TGCAGTGCTCCTTTAGGATTGGATGAAAAACTGTTTTTT. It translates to CSAPLGLDEKLFF.

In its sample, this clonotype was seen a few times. This CDR3 is CASRAMGGDTEAFF. Here the CDR3 DNA reads TGTGCCAGTCGGGCTATGGGGGGGGACACTGAAGCTTTCTTT. The chain has TRBV3-1 and TRBJ1-1, with D maybe TRBD1 (5 bases). V lost 9 bases and J lost 3, with 17 bases in between. The germline gives CDR1 LGHDT, CDR2 YNNKEL (reference sequence). The CDR3 spans 14 residues.

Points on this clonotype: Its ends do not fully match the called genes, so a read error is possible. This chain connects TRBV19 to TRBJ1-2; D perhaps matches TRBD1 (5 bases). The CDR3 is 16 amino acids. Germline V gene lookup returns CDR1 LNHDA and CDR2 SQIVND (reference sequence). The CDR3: CASTIPSGPVNYGYTF. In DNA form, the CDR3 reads TGTGCCAGTACTATACCGTCGGGACCTGTAAACTATGGCTACACCTTC. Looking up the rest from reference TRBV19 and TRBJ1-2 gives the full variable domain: DGGITQSPKYLFRKEGQNVTLSCEQNLNHDAMYWYRQDPGQGLRLIYYSQIVNDFQKGDIAEGYSVSREKKESFPLTVTSAQKNPTAFYLCASTIPSGPVNYGYTFGSGTRLTVV.

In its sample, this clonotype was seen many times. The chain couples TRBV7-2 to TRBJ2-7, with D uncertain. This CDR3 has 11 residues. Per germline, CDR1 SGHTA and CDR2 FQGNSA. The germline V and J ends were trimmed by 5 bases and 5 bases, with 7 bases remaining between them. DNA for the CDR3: TGTGCCAGCAGCCTTTATAACGAGCAGTACTTC. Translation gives CASSLYNEQYF.

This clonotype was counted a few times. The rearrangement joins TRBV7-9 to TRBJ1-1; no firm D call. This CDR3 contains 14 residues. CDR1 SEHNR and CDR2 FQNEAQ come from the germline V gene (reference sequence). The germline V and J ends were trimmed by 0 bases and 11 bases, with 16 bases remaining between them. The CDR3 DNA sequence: TGTGCCAGCAGCTTAGCGGGTTCACTTCCCAGGGCTTTCTTT. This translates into CASSLAGSLPRAFF.

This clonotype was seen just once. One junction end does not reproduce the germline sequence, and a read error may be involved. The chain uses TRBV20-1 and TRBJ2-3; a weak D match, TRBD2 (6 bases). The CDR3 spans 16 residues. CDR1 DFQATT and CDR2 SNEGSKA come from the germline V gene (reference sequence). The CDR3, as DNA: TGCTGTGCTAGAGATGGACGAGCGGGCCTTACAGATACGCAGTATTTT. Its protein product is CCARDGRAGLTDTQYF.

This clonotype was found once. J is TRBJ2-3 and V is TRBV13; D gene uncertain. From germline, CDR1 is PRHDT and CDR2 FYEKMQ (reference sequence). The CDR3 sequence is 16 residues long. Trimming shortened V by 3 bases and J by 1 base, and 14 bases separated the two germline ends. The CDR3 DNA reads TGTGCCAGCAGCTTGCGCGGCCTAGGACGCACAGATACGCAGTATTTT. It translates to CASSLRGLGRTDTQYF. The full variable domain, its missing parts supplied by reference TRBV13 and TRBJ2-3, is AAGVIQSPRHLIKEKRETATLKCYPIPRHDTVYWYQQGPGQDPQFLISFYEKMQSDKGSIPDRFSAQQFSDYHSELNMSSLELGDSALYFCASSLRGLGRTDTQYFGPGTRLTVL.

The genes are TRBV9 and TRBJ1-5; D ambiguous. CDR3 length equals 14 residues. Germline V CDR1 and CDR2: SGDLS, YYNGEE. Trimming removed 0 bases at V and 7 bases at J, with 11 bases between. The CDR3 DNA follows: TGTGCCAGCAGCGTAGCGGCAGAAGGCCAGCCCCAGCATTTT. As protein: CASSVAAEGQPQHF.

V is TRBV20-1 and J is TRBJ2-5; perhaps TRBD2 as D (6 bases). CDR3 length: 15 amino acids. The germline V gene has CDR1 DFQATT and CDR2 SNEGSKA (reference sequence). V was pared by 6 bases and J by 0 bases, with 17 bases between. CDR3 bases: TGCAGTGCATCACGGAGCGGGCGGTACCAAGAGACCCAGTACTTC. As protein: CSASRSGRYQETQYF.

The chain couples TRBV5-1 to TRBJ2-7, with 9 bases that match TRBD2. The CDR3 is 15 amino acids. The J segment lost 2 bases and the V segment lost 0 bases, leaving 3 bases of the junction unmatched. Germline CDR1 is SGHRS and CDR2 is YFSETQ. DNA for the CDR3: TGCGCCAGCAGCTTGGCCTCTAGCGGGACCTACGAGCAGTACTTC. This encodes CASSLASSGTYEQYF.